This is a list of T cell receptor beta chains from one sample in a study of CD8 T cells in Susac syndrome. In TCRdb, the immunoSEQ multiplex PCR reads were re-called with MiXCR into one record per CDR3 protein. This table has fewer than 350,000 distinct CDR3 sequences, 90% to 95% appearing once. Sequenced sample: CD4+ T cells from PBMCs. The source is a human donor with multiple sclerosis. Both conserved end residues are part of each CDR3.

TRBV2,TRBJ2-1,CASSQGLAGARFF
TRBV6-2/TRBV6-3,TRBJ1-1,CASQEAWTEAFF
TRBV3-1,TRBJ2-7,CASSQDEAVYEQYF
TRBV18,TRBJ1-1,CASSWGSANTEAFF
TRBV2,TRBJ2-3,CASSVGDTQYF
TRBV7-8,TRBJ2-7,CASSPRVGKASGPYEQYF
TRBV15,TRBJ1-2,CATSRDLTRYGYTF
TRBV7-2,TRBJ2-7,CASSPGRAGSYEQYF
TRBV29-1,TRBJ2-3,CSMPFASTDTQYF
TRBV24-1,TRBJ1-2,CATSVPAGPRRYGYTF
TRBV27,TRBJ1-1,CASSWGRASEAFF
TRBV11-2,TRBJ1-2,CASTNRALTPGYTF
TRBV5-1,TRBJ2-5,CASSFPPRLAGGAETQYF
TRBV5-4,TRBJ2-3,CASSPPLAGGGDTQYF
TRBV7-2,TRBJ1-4,CASSPYISTNEKLFF
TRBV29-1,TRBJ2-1,CSVRTRGHSYNEQFF
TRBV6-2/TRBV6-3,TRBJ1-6,CASSWTDNSPLHF
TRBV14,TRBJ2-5,CASGPTGVETQYF
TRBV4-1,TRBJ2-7,CASSQPPLSGRPPYEQYF
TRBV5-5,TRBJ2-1,CASSFGQGIDNEQFF
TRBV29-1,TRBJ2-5,CSVAWAAGETQYF
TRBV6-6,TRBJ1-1,CASSYSGKNTEAFF
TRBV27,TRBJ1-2,CASSLFPGGGYTF
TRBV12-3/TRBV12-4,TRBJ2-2,CASSLKGWNTGELFF
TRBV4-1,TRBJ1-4,CASSQVLANEKLFF
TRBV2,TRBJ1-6,CASRGDGEFGPLHF
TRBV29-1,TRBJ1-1,CSEKHTGGNTEAFF
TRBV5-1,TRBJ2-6,CASSLGPHSGANVLTF